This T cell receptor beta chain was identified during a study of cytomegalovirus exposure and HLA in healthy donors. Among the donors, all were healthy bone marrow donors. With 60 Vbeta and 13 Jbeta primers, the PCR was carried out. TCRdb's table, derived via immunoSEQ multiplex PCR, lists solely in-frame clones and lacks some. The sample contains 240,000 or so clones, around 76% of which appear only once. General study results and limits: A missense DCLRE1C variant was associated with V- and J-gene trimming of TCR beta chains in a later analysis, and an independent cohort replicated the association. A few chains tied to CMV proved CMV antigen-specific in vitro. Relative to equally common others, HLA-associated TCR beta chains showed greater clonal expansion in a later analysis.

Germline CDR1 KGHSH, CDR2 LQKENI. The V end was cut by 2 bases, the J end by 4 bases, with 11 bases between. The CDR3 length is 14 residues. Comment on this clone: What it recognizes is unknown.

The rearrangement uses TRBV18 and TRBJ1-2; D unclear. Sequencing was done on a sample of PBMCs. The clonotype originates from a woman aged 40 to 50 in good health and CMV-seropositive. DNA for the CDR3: TGTGCCAGCTCACCAGCCGCGGGCGGCTATGGCTACACCTTC. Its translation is CASSPAAGGYGYTF.